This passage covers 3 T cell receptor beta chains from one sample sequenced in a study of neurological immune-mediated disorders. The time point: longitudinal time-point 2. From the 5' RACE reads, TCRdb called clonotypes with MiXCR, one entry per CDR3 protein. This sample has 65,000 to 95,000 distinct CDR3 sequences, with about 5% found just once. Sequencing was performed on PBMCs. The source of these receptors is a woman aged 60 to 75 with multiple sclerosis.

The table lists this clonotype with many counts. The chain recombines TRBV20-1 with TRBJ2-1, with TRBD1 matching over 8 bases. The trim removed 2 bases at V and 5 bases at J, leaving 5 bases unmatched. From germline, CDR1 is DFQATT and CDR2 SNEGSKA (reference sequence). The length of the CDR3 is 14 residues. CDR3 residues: CSARRTGNHNEQFF. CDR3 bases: TGCAGTGCTAGAAGGACAGGGAACCACAATGAGCAGTTCTTC.

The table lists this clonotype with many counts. The CDR3, as DNA: TGTGCCAGCAGTCCACTAGCGGGGTCGAACAATGAGCAGTTCTTC. It specifies CASSPLAGSNNEQFF. V and J are TRBV12-3 or TRBV12-4 and TRBJ2-1; 10 bases agree with TRBD2. The CDR3 spans 15 residues. V shed 5 bases, J shed 5 bases, and the junction held 6 bases outside the gene matches.

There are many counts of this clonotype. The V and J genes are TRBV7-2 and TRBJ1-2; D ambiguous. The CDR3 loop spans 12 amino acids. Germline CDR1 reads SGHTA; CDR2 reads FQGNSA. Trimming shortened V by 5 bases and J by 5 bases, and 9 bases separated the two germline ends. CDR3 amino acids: CASSVAAYGYTF. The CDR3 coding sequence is TGTGCCAGCAGCGTTGCAGCTTATGGCTACACCTTC.